This is a list of T cell receptor beta chains from one sample in a study of radiation and T cells in renal cell carcinoma. TCRdb's table, derived via immunoSEQ multiplex PCR, lists solely in-frame clones and lacks some. The top ten hold 9.7% of the sample, which has 15,000 or so clones, roughly 57% seen once. This specimen was tumor tissue, taken from a patient whose treatment was nephrectomy without radiotherapy. These receptors came from a man aged 40-49 years with renal cell carcinoma. The CDR3 runs from the conserved cysteine through the conserved F or W. The D gene is left open where the match is weak. Clone size is given for some rows only: seen once, a few or many times, or a class if the clone is expanded.

>TRBV5-1|TRBJ2-1|NA|NA
CASSLAGGLSIEQFF
TGCGCCAGCAGCTTGGCCGGGGGACTCTCTATTGAGCAGTTCTTC
>TRBV5-4|TRBJ1-1|NA|NA
CASSFMNTEAFF
TGTGCCAGCAGCTTTATGAACACTGAAGCTTTCTTT
>TRBV7-9|TRBJ1-1|NA|few
CASSQRDGMNTEAFF
TGTGCCAGCAGCCAGAGGGACGGTATGAACACTGAAGCTTTCTTT
>TRBV6-5|TRBJ1-2|NA|medium-sized
CASSYSLRYGYTF
TGTGCCAGCAGTTACTCGCTGCGCTATGGCTACACCTTC
>TRBV14|TRBJ1-1|NA|NA
CASSQNRVTEAFF
TGTGCCAGCAGCCAAAACAGGGTCACTGAAGCTTTCTTT
>TRBV19|TRBJ1-1|NA|medium-sized
CASRPSGVRDEAFF
TGTGCCAGTAGACCTAGTGGGGTTCGGGATGAAGCTTTCTTT
>TRBV27|TRBJ1-5|NA|NA
CASSASEGRHQPQHF
TGTGCCAGCAGTGCCTCGGAGGGACGACATCAGCCCCAGCATTTT
>TRBV30|TRBJ1-2|TRBD1|NA
CAWSVRDRDRYGYTF
TGTGCCTGGAGTGTGCGGGACAGGGATCGCTATGGCTACACCTTC
>TRBV14|TRBJ2-1|NA|few
CASSQDVKQEFF
TGTGCCAGCAGCCAAGATGTAAAACAGGAGTTCTTC
>TRBV14|TRBJ1-6|TRBD1|medium-sized
CASSQDYRGRNSPLHF
TGTGCCAGCAGCCAAGACTACAGGGGACGTAATTCACCCCTCCACTTT
>TRBV7-2|TRBJ2-3|TRBD1|NA
CASRGQGTASSTDTQYF
TGTGCCAGCAGGGGACAGGGCACCGCTTCTTCCACAGATACGCAGTATTTT
>TRBV7-9|TRBJ2-7|NA|NA
CASSFSLPGNSYEQYF
TGTGCCAGCAGCTTCTCGCTGCCGGGAAACTCCTACGAGCAGTACTTC
>TRBV10-2|TRBJ2-1|NA|NA
CASRSDTYNEQFF
TGCGCCAGCAGGTCGGACACGTACAATGAGCAGTTCTTC
>TRBV25-1|TRBJ1-1|TRBD1|medium-sized
CASSEGDRRLNTEAFF
TGTGCCAGCAGTGAGGGGGACAGGCGACTGAACACTGAAGCTTTCTTT
>TRBV5-1|TRBJ1-1|NA|NA
CASSWGPTGTEAFF
TGCGCCAGCAGCTGGGGTCCAACAGGCACTGAAGCTTTCTTT
>TRBV4-1|TRBJ1-5|TRBD1|NA
CASSQDLHRGGGQPQHF
TGCGCCAGCAGCCAAGATCTACACAGGGGAGGAGGGCAGCCCCAGCATTTT
>TRBV6-6|TRBJ1-1|TRBD1|NA
CASSQKGQGRTEAFF
TGTGCCAGCAGCCAAAAAGGACAGGGGCGTACTGAAGCTTTCTTT
>TRBV5-1|TRBJ1-2|TRBD1|NA
CASSLVQGAYYGYTF
TGCGCCAGCAGCTTGGTGCAGGGGGCTTATTATGGCTACACCTTC
>TRBV5-6|TRBJ2-5|TRBD2|NA
CASSLRNGGSSETQYF
TGTGCCAGCAGCTTACGTAACGGGGGGAGTTCGGAGACCCAGTACTTC
>TRBV9|TRBJ1-4|NA|NA
CASSVATNEKLFF
TGTGCCAGCAGCGTAGCCACTAATGAAAAACTGTTTTTT
>TRBV5-6|TRBJ1-4|NA|NA
CASSSYATNEKLFF
TGTGCCAGCAGCAGTTATGCAACTAATGAAAAACTGTTTTTT
>TRBV6-5|TRBJ1-1|TRBD1|NA
CASKPGGTEAFF
TGTGCCAGCAAACCAGGGGGGACCGAAGCTTTCTTT
>TRBV5-6|TRBJ2-3|NA|NA
CASSLGPGDVDTQYF
TGTGCCAGCAGCTTGGGCCCAGGGGACGTAGATACGCAGTATTTT
>TRBV2|TRBJ1-2|NA|few
CASGPRGNYGYTF
TGTGCCAGTGGTCCCAGGGGAAACTATGGCTACACCTTC